A selection of T cell receptor beta chains follows, all from one sample in a study of Ad26.COV2.S vaccination and SARS-CoV-2 variants. Using immunoSEQ multiplex PCR, the repertoire was profiled, and TCRdb retains in-frame clones only, with some absent. This repertoire shows about 680,000 clones, around 92% found once; its top ten account for approximately 1.5%. Sequences were derived from peripheral blood, sampled in a trial of Ad26.COV2.S vaccine versus placebo. The receptors here all came from a person aged 18-60 years who received the Ad26.COV2.S COVID-19 vaccine or a placebo. Each CDR3 is given without its conserved first and last residue.

J gene: TRBJ1-5
V gene: TRBV11-2
CDR3 protein: ASSLDSDPRVAPQH

J gene: TRBJ1-2
V gene: TRBV21-1
CDR3 protein: ASRRPPGTNYGYT

J gene: TRBJ2-1
V gene: TRBV19
CDR3 protein: ASSTGYPSNEQF

J gene: TRBJ2-7
V gene: TRBV27
CDR3 protein: ASSWTISYEQY

J gene: TRBJ2-7
V gene: TRBV7-9
CDR3 protein: ASSLDGAVLGPLYEQY

J gene: TRBJ1-2
V gene: TRBV6-5
CDR3 protein: ASSSQPGQGQGYT

J gene: TRBJ1-2
V gene: TRBV3-1/TRBV3-2
CDR3 protein: ASSQTDRAGYT

J gene: TRBJ2-5
V gene: TRBV10-1
CDR3 protein: ASSSGLAGQETQY

J gene: TRBJ1-4
V gene: TRBV9
CDR3 protein: ASSVGGISGEKLF

J gene: TRBJ1-2
V gene: TRBV4-3
CDR3 protein: ASSQIQGDYGYT

J gene: TRBJ2-7
V gene: TRBV19
CDR3 protein: ASSIGGISYEQY

J gene: TRBJ2-7
V gene: TRBV6-2/TRBV6-3
CDR3 protein: ASSYVGRGLEQY

J gene: TRBJ2-4
V gene: TRBV12-5
CDR3 protein: ASGFPGGRDGTKNIQY

J gene: TRBJ2-3
V gene: TRBV18
CDR3 protein: ASSHSTVGTDTQY

J gene: TRBJ1-1
V gene: TRBV18
CDR3 protein: ASSPNEGNPEAF

J gene: TRBJ2-1
V gene: TRBV7-3
CDR3 protein: ASSLAQYNEQF

J gene: TRBJ2-3
V gene: TRBV7-8
CDR3 protein: ASSLESGESPHTDTQY

J gene: TRBJ1-4
V gene: TRBV4-2
CDR3 protein: ASSQDRSPTAMKLF

J gene: TRBJ1-1
V gene: TRBV9
CDR3 protein: ASSVGWGFVSAEAF

J gene: TRBJ2-7
V gene: TRBV27
CDR3 protein: ASSPGQGYEQY

J gene: TRBJ2-7
V gene: TRBV19
CDR3 protein: ASSNGQSYEQY

J gene: TRBJ1-5
V gene: TRBV30
CDR3 protein: AWSVQLGQPQH

J gene: TRBJ1-6
V gene: TRBV4-3
CDR3 protein: ASSQEGLNSPLH

J gene: TRBJ2-7
V gene: TRBV6-5
CDR3 protein: ASRFRQAGAYEQY

J gene: TRBJ1-1
V gene: TRBV27
CDR3 protein: ASTNLGGVDEAF

J gene: TRBJ1-5
V gene: TRBV18
CDR3 protein: ASSPPGHQPQH

J gene: TRBJ1-2
V gene: TRBV6-6
CDR3 protein: ASSRDRGPLVET

J gene: TRBJ1-1
V gene: TRBV2
CDR3 protein: ASSPLKRPDNEAF

J gene: TRBJ2-3
V gene: TRBV30
CDR3 protein: AWKSSGGTDTQY

J gene: TRBJ1-2
V gene: TRBV4-3
CDR3 protein: ASSQVQFPGTGNYGYT

J gene: TRBJ1-2
V gene: TRBV7-9
CDR3 protein: ASSFFGTPDGYT

J gene: TRBJ2-2
V gene: TRBV5-4
CDR3 protein: ASSSRDRVTGELF

J gene: TRBJ1-2
V gene: TRBV10-3
CDR3 protein: AISVDRDYGYT

J gene: TRBJ2-7
V gene: TRBV19
CDR3 protein: ASSMEQAGYEQY

J gene: TRBJ1-5
V gene: TRBV2
CDR3 protein: ASSERALWGNQPQH